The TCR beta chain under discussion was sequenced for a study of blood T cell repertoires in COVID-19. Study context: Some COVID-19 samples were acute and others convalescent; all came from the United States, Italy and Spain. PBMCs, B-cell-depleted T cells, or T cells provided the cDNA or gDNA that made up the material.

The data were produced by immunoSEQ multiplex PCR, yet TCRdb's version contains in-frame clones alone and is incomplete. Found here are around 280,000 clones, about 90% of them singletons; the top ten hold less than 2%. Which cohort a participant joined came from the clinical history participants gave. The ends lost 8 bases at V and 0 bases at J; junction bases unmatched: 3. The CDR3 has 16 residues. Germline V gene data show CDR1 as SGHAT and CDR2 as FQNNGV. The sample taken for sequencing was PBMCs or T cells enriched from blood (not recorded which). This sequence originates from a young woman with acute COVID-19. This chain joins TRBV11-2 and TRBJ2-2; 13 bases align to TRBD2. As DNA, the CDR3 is TGTGCCAGCCGGACTAGCGGGAGTCCGAACACCGGGGAGCTGTTTTTT. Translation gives CASRTSGSPNTGELFF.